What follows is one TCR beta chain and its context. Its target is not known. Sequenced by immunoSEQ multiplex PCR; TCRdb stores in-frame clones only, minus some. The table has roughly 1,500,000 clones, 95% to 99% seen once. The data were taken from a study of shared clonotypes between healthy human individuals. The study's findings and limits: For naive CD4 cells, approximately 4.7% of clonotypes were shared across a handful of donors.

Between the trimmed V and J ends, which lost 4 bases and 6 bases, there was a span of 16 bases. The CDR3 is 14 residues long. Germline V gene sequence: CDR1 SNHLY, CDR2 FYNNEI. This receptor was obtained from a man aged 30 to 39 in good health. J is TRBJ2-7 and V is TRBV2; the D gene could be TRBD1 or TRBD2 (5 bases each). The sequenced sample was naive CD4+ T cells sorted from blood. Documented subset: CD45RA+ positively selected. The CDR3 is CASSVLASRGEQYF. Written as DNA, the CDR3 is TGTGCCAGCAGTGTCCTAGCTTCAAGGGGCGAGCAGTACTTC.